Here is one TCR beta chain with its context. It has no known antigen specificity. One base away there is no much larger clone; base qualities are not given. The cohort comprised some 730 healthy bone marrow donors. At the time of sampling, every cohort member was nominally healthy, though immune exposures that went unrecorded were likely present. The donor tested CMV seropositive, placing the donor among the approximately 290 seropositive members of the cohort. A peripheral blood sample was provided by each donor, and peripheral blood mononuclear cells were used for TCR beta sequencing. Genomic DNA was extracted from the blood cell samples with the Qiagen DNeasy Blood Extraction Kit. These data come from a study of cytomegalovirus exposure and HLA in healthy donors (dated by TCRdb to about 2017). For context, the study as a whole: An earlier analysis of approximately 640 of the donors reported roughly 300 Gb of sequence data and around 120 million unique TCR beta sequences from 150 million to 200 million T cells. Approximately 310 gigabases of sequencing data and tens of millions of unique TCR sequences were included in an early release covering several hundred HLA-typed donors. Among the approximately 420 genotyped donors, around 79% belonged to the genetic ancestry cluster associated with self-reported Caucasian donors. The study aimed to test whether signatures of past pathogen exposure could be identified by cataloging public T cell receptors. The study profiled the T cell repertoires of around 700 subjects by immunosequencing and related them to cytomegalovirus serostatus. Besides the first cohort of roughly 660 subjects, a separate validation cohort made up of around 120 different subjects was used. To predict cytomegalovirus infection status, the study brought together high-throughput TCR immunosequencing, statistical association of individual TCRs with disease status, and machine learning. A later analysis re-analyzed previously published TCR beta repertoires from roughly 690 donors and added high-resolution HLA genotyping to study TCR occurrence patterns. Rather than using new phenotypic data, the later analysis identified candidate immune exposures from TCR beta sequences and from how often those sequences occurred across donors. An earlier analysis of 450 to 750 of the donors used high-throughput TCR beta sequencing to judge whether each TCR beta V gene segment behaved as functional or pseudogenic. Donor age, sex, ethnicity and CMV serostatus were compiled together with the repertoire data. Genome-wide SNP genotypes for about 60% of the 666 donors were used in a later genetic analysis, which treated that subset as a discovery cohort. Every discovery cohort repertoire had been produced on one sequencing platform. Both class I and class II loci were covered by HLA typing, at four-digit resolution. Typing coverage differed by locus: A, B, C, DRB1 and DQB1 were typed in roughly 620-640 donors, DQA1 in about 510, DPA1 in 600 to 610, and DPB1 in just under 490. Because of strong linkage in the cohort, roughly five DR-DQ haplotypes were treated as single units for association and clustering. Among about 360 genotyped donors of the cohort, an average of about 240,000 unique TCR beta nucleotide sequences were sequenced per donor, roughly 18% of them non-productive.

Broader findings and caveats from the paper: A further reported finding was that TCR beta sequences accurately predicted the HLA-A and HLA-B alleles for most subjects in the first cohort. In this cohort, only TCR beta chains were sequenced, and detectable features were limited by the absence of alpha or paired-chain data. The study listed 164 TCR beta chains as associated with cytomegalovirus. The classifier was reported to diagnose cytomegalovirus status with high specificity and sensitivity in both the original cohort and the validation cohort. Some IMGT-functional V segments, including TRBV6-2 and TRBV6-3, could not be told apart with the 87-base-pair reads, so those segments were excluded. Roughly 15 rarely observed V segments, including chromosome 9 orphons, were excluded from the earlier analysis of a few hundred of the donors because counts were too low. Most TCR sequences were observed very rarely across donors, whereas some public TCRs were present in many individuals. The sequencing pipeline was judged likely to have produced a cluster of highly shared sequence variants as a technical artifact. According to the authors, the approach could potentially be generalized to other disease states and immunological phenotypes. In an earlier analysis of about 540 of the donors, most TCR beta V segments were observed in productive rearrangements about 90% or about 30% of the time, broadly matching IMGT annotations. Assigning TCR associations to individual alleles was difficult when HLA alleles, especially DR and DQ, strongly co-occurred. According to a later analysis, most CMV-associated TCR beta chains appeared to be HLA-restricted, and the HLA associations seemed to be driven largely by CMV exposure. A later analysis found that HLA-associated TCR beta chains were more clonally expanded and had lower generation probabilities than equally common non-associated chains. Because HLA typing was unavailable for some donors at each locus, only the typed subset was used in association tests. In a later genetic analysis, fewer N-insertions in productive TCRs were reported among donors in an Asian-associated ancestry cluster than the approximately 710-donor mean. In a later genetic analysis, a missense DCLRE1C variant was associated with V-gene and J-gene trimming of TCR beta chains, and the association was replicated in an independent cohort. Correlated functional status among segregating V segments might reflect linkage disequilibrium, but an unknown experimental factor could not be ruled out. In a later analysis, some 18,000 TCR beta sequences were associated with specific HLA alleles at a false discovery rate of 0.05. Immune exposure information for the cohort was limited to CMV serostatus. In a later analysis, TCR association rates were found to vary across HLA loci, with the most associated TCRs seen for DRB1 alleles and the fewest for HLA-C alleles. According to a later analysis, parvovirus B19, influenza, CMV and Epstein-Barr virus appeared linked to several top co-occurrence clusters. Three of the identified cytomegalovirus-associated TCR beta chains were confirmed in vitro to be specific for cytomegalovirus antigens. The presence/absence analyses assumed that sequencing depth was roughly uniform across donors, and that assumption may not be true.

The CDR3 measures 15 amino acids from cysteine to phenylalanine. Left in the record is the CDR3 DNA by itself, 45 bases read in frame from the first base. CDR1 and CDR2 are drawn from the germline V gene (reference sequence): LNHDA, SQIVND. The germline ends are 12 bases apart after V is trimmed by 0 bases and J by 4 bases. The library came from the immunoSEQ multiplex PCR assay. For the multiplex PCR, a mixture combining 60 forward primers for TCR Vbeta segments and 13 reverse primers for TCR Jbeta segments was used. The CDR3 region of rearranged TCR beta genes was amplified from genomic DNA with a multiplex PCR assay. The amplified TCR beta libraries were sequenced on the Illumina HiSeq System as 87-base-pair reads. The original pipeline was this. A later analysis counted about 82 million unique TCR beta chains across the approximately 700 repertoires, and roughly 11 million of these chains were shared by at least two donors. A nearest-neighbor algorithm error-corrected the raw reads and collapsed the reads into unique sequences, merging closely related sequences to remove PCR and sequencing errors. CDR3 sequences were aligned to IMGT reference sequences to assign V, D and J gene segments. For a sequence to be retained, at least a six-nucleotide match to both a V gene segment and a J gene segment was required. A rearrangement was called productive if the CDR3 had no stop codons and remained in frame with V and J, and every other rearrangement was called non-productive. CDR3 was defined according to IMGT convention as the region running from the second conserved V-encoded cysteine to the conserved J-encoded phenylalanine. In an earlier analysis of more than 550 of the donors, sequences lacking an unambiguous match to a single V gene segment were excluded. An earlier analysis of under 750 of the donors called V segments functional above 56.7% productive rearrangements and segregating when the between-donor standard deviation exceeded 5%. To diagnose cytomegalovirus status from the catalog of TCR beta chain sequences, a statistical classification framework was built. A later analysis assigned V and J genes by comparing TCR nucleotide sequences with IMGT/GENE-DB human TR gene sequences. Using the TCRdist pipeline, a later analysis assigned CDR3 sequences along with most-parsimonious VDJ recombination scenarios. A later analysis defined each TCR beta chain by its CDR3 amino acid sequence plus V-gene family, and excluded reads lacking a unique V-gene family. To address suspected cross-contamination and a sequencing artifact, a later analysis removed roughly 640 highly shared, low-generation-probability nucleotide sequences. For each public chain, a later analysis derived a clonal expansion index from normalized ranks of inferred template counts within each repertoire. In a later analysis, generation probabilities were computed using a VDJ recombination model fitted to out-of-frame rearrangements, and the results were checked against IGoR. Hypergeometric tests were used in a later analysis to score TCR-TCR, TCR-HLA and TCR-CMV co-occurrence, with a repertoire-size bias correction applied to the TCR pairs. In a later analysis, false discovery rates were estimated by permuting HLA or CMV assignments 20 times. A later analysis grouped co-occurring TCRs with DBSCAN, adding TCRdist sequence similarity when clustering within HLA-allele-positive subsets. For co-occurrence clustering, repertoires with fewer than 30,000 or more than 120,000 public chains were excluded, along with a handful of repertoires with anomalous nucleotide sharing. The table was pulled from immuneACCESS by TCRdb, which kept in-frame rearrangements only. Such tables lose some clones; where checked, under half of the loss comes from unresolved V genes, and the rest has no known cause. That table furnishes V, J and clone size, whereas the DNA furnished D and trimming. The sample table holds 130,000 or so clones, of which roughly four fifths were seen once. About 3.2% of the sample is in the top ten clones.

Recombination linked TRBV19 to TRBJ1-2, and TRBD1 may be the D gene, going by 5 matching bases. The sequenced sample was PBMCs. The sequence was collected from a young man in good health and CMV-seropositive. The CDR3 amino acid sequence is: CASSIEEGPGYGYTF. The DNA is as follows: TGTGCCAGTAGTATAGAGGAGGGGCCTGGCTATGGCTACACCTTC.